This passage covers 24 T cell receptor beta chains from one sample sequenced in a study of neurological immune-mediated disorders. From the 5' RACE reads, TCRdb called clonotypes with MiXCR, one entry per CDR3 protein. The data show 65,000 to 90,000 distinct CDR3 sequences, roughly 4.7% seen once. The specimen was PBMCs. The source of these receptors is a woman aged 25 to 39 with multiple sclerosis.

This clonotype has a count of ten or more. The chain couples TRBV29-1 to TRBJ2-5, with D maybe TRBD1 (5 bases). Trimming stripped 7 bases from V and 4 bases from J, with 10 bases between. The CDR3 extends over 11 amino acids. The germline CDR1 and CDR2 sequences are SQVTM and ANQGSEA. The CDR3 sequence is CSARVGETQYF. The CDR3 nucleotides are TGCAGCGCCAGGGTAGGAGAGACCCAGTACTTC.

This clonotype was counted a few times. J is TRBJ2-5 and V is TRBV5-5; TRBD1 matches at 10 bases. Germline trimming cut 2 bases from V and 5 bases from J; bases unmatched to any gene: 6. CDR1 and CDR2 (germline): SGHKS, YYEKEE (reference sequence). The CDR3 runs 15 residues. This CDR3 is CASSLRQGAWETQYF. The CDR3 DNA is TGTGCCAGCAGCTTACGACAGGGGGCCTGGGAGACCCAGTACTTC.

A few counts support this clonotype. The genes are TRBV5-5 and TRBJ1-1, with a tentative D call TRBD1 (6 bases). Trimming pared 3 bases from V and 8 bases from J, leaving 14 bases between. Germline CDR1 is SGHKS and CDR2 is YYEKEE (reference sequence). This CDR3 region has 13 residues. The CDR3: CASSSHQDSEAFF. CDR3 in DNA: TGTGCCAGCAGCTCACACCAGGACAGCGAAGCTTTCTTT.

The V gene is TRBV6-5, the J gene TRBJ2-3; a possible D gene is TRBD2 (6 bases). Trimming took 0 bases from V and 4 from J, leaving 11 bases between them. In germline, CDR1 is MNHEY, CDR2 SVGAGI. The CDR3 consists of 15 residues. In DNA, the CDR3 is TGTGCCAGCAGTTACTCGGGGCGGGGTGCAGATACGCAGTATTTT. Its translation: CASSYSGRGADTQYF.

This clonotype was detected many times. The CDR3 here is CATSRDTGTLGTEAFF. CDR3 in DNA: TGTGCCACCAGCAGGGATACCGGGACCCTGGGCACTGAAGCTTTCTTT. V usage is TRBV15 and J usage is TRBJ1-1; a weak D match, TRBD1 (5 bases). The V end lost 3 bases, the J end lost 4 bases, and 18 bases lay between the germline ends. Germline CDR1 LNHNV, CDR2 YYDKDF (reference sequence). CDR3 size: 16 residues.

Ten or more counts support this clonotype. A much larger clone differs by one base, so this may be a read error. The chain links TRBV5-1 to TRBJ1-1; no definite D call. CDR3 size: 12 residues. Germline V CDR1 and CDR2: SGHRS, YFSETQ. The CDR3 spells CASSLSDREYIF. The CDR3 DNA follows: TGCGCCAGCAGCTTGAGTGATAGGGAGTATATCTTT.

The sample holds many counts of this clonotype. The rearrangement links TRBV20-1 to TRBJ2-1; 8 positions match TRBD2. The V and J ends lost 6 bases and 2 bases, in that order; junction bases with no gene match: 6. Germline CDR1 and CDR2: DFQATT and SNEGSKA (reference sequence). The CDR3 is 14 residues long. In DNA, the CDR3 is TGCAGTGCCGGGGCTAGCGGGCCCTACAATGAGCAGTTCTTC. Amino acid sequence: CSAGASGPYNEQFF.

This clonotype has just a few counts. The rearrangement uses TRBV6-2 or TRBV6-3 and TRBJ2-1; TRBD2 matches at 11 bases. This CDR3 is built from 15 residues. The J segment lost 9 bases and the V segment lost 3 bases, leaving 7 bases of the junction unmatched. Germline V gene sequence: CDR1 MNHEY, CDR2 SVGEGT. The CDR3 coding sequence is TGTGCCAGCAGTTATAGCGGGAGGGCCAGCAGTGAGCAGTTCTTC. Protein sequence: CASSYSGRASSEQFF.

This clonotype was observed many times. The chain links TRBV20-1 to TRBJ2-7, with 7 bases aligning to TRBD2. Per germline, CDR1 DFQATT and CDR2 SNEGSKA (reference sequence). This CDR3 is built from 14 residues. J gave up 0 bases and V 1 base, and 3 bases lay outside the gene matches. The CDR3 loop is CSARGREHSYEQYF. CDR3 DNA: TGCAGTGCTAGAGGGCGGGAGCACTCCTACGAGCAGTACTTC.

This clonotype was detected ten times or more. The chain employs TRBV20-1 and TRBJ2-4; D might be TRBD1 (5 bases). The CDR3 has 16 residues. Germline CDR1 and CDR2: DFQATT and SNEGSKA (reference sequence). Trimming left V 1 base short and J 0 bases short, with 13 bases between. In nucleotides, the CDR3 is TGCAGTGCTAGAGCGCGGACACCACTAGCCAAAAACATTCAGTACTTC. As protein: CSARARTPLAKNIQYF.

The chain combines TRBV20-1 with TRBJ1-4; D unresolved. The CDR3 contains 12 residues. Germline V gene data show CDR1 as DFQATT and CDR2 as SNEGSKA (reference sequence). Deletions cut 3 bases from V and 3 bases from J, with 5 bases between. This CDR3 is CSASTANEKLFF. The DNA of the CDR3 is TGCAGTGCTAGCACAGCTAATGAAAAACTGTTTTTT.

This clonotype has ten or more counts. The chain combines TRBV7-9 with TRBJ1-2; D unclear. CDR3 length: 13 residues. The ends were cut back, 2 bases at V and 8 bases at J, with 12 bases in the middle. The V gene's germline CDR1 is SEHNR and CDR2 FQNEAQ (reference sequence). This CDR3 reads CASSLFQEEGYTF. CDR3 in DNA: TGTGCCAGCAGCTTATTCCAGGAGGAGGGCTACACCTTC.

There are many counts of this clonotype. This chain connects TRBV20-1 to TRBJ2-2, with 11 bases that match TRBD1. The CDR3 is made up of 14 amino acids. In germline, CDR1 is DFQATT, CDR2 SNEGSKA (reference sequence). CDR3 sequence (DNA): TGCAGAACCCTGGGACAGGGGGACACCGGGGAGCTGTTTTTT. Translating it yields CRTLGQGDTGELFF.

This clonotype was seen at least ten times. This chain connects TRBV20-1 to TRBJ1-6; D perhaps matches TRBD1 (6 bases). V was shortened by 6 bases and J by 0 bases, with 21 bases between the two germline ends. In germline, CDR1 is DFQATT, CDR2 SNEGSKA (reference sequence). The CDR3 extends over 18 amino acids. CDR3 nucleotide sequence: TGCAGTGCCTCGGGGGGCGGGGTGGCGAGCTCCTATAATTCACCCCTCCACTTT. It translates to CSASGGGVASSYNSPLHF.

This clonotype was observed many times. The chain uses TRBV5-1 and TRBJ2-1, with a weak D call TRBD2 (7 bases). Trimming shortened V by 4 bases and J by 4 bases, and 18 bases separated the two germline ends. This CDR3 comprises 16 residues. The germline V gene has CDR1 SGHRS and CDR2 YFSETQ. The CDR3 nucleotides read TGCGCCAGCAGCGTTGAGGGCGGGGGCCCATACAATGAGCAGTTCTTC. This sequence encodes CASSVEGGGPYNEQFF.

This clonotype was counted at least ten times. The V call is TRBV5-1, the J call TRBJ2-1; 7 bases line up with TRBD2. The CDR3 contains 14 residues. Looked up from germline, CDR1 is SGHRS and CDR2 is YFSETQ. Trimming at V came to 3 bases and at J to 8 bases, leaving 8 bases not matched to a gene. CDR3 coding DNA: TGCGCCAGCAGCTCCCAGGCGGGGGTCCATGAGCAGTTCTTC. Translated: CASSSQAGVHEQFF.

This clonotype was counted at least ten times. The rearrangement uses TRBV7-6 and TRBJ2-1; 8 bases fit TRBD2. CDR3 length: 16 residues. Looked up from germline, CDR1 is SGHVS and CDR2 is FNYEAQ. V was clipped by 1 base and J by 0 bases; unmatched bases: 2. As DNA, the CDR3 is TGTGCCAGCAGCTTAGTGCGGGGGGCCTCCTACAATGAGCAGTTCTTC. Protein product: CASSLVRGASYNEQFF. The variable domain in full, completed from reference TRBV7-6 and TRBJ2-1, reads GAGVSQSPRYKVTKRGQDVALRCDPISGHVSLYWYRQALGQGPEFLTYFNYEAQQDKSGLPNDRFSAERPEGSISTLTIQRTEQRDSAMYRCASSLVRGASYNEQFFGPGTRLTVL.

This clonotype was observed a handful of times. The V call is TRBV9, the J call TRBJ1-2, with D perhaps TRBD1 (5 bases). The V gene's germline CDR1 is SGDLS and CDR2 YYNGEE. CDR3 length: 14 residues. The ends were cut back, 3 bases at V and 2 bases at J, with 11 bases in the middle. The chain's CDR3 is CASSGAGPNYGYTF. The DNA for the CDR3 is TGTGCCAGCAGCGGAGCAGGGCCCAACTATGGCTACACCTTC.

This clonotype came up many times. The chain has TRBV3-1 and TRBJ2-2; D unresolved. The CDR3 length is 16 residues. CDR1 LGHDT and CDR2 YNNKEL come from the germline V gene (reference sequence). Trimming pared 1 base from V and 0 bases from J, leaving 9 bases between. The CDR3 loop reads CASSQGSPTNTGELFF. The CDR3 DNA reads TGTGCCAGCAGCCAAGGGTCGCCAACGAACACCGGGGAGCTGTTTTTT.

In this sample, this clonotype turned up many times. This chain uses TRBV12-3 or TRBV12-4 with TRBJ2-1; D may match TRBD1 or TRBD2 (5 bases each). The CDR3 is 17 amino acids. The V end was cut by 3 bases, the J end by 4 bases, with 19 bases between. CDR3 region: CASSLTPLGRSYNEQFF. The CDR3 nucleotides read TGTGCCAGCAGTTTGACTCCCTTGGGACGGTCATACAATGAGCAGTTCTTC.

This clonotype was recorded at least ten times. In nucleotides, the CDR3 is TGTGCCAGCAGCTTAGCACGATTAGCGGGAGATACGCAGTATTTT. It translates to CASSLARLAGDTQYF. The chain is built from TRBV11-2 and TRBJ2-3; 7 bases agree with TRBD2. This CDR3 has 15 amino acids. Losses at the gene ends were 1 base for V and 5 bases for J; bases not matched to a gene: 6. Per the germline V gene, CDR1 is SGHAT and CDR2 is FQNNGV. The complete variable domain, with remaining parts taken from reference TRBV11-2 and TRBJ2-3, reads EAGVAQSPRYKIIEKRQSVAFWCNPISGHATLYWYQQILGQGPKLLIQFQNNGVVDDSQLPKDRFSAERLKGVDSTLKIQPAKLEDSAVYLCASSLARLAGDTQYFGPGTRLTVL.

This clonotype occurred many times. This chain connects TRBV24-1 to TRBJ2-1; TRBD2 matches 16 bases. The CDR3 extends over 15 amino acids. The germline gives CDR1 KGHDR, CDR2 SFDVKD. Trimming removed 2 bases from V and 13 bases from J; junction bases left unmatched: 4. CDR3 bases: TGTGCCACCAGTGATTCGGGACTAGCGGGAGGGCCACAGTTCTTC. Amino acid sequence: CATSDSGLAGGPQFF.

This clonotype was seen ten or more times. This rearrangement joins TRBV20-1 to TRBJ1-2, with 7 bases that match TRBD1. After removal of 6 bases from V and 7 bases from J, the junction contained 14 bases not matched to a gene. This CDR3 spans 14 amino acids. Germline lookup yields CDR1 DFQATT and CDR2 SNEGSKA (reference sequence). In DNA form, the CDR3 reads TGCAGTGCGCCGAGACAGGGCCTTCCGGGTGGCTACACCTTC. Translated, it gives CSAPRQGLPGGYTF.

The table lists this clonotype with many counts. The chain carries TRBV5-1 and TRBJ2-2; unclear D gene. In germline, CDR1 is SGHRS, CDR2 YFSETQ. This CDR3 has 15 residues. The V and J ends lost 1 base and 1 base respectively, with 8 bases between them. In DNA form, the CDR3 reads TGCGCCAGCAGCTTGATTGGGGAGAACACCGGGGAGCTGTTTTTT. It is translated as CASSLIGENTGELFF.